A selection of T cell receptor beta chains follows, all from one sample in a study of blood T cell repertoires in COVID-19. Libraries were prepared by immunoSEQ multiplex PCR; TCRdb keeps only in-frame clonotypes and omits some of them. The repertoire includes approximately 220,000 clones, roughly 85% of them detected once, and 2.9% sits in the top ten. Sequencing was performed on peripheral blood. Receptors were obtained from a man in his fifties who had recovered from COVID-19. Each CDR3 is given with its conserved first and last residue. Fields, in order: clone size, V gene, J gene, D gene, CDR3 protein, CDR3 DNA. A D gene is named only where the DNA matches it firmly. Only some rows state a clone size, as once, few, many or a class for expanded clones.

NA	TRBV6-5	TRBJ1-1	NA	CAATSAGRVTEAFF	TGTGCCGCTACCTCGGCAGGGAGGGTCACTGAAGCTTTCTTT
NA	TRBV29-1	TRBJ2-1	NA	CSVWGRGSYNEQFF	TGCAGCGTGTGGGGCAGGGGCTCCTACAATGAGCAGTTCTTC
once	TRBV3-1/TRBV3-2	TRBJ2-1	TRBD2	CASSPWTSGNNEQFF	TGTGCCAGCAGCCCCTGGACTAGCGGGAACAATGAGCAGTTCTTC
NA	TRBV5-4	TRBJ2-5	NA	CASSFRAEQETQYF	TGTGCCAGCAGCTTTCGAGCGGAGCAAGAGACCCAGTACTTC
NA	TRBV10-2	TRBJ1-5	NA	CASSPTEYSNQPQHF	TGCGCCAGCAGTCCAACAGAATATAGCAATCAGCCCCAGCATTTT
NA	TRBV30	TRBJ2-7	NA	CAWSFAGYEQYF	TGTGCCTGGAGCTTCGCCGGTTACGAGCAGTACTTC
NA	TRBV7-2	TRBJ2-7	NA	CASSLSLSYEQYF	TGTGCCAGCAGCTTAAGTTTGAGCTACGAGCAGTACTTC
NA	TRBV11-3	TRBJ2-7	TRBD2	CASSPTRGTSGRQIYEQYF	TGTGCCAGCAGCCCCACGCGGGGGACTAGCGGAAGACAGATCTACGAGCAGTACTTC
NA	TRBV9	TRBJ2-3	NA	CASSESRVPWPDTQYF	TGTGCCAGCAGCGAATCCCGGGTCCCCTGGCCAGATACGCAGTATTTT
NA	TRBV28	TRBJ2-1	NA	CASSPRRSGAYNEQFF	TGTGCCAGCAGTCCCAGACGGTCGGGGGCCTACAATGAGCAGTTCTTC
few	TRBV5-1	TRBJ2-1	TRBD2	CASSPTSGRAGEQFF	TGCGCCAGCAGCCCAACTAGCGGGAGGGCCGGTGAGCAGTTCTTC
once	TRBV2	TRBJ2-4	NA	CASSDSDFLAKNIQYF	TGTGCCAGCAGCGACTCGGATTTCCTAGCCAAAAACATTCAGTACTTC
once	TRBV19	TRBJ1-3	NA	CASSRYRGNTIYF	TGTGCCAGTAGTAGGTACAGGGGAAACACCATATATTTT
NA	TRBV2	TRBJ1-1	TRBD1	CASSQKGAGGRGTEAFF	TGTGCCAGCAGTCAAAAAGGGGCAGGGGGCCGAGGGACTGAAGCTTTCTTT
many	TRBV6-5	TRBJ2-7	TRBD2	CASRIGTSAGEQYF	TGTGCCAGCAGGATCGGGACTAGCGCGGGGGAGCAGTACTTC
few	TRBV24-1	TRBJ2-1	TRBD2	CATSDLDSSGSSYNEQFF	TGTGCCACCAGTGATTTGGACTCTAGCGGGAGCTCCTACAATGAGCAGTTCTTC
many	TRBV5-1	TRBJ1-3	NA	CASSPTAYSGNTIYF	TGCGCCAGCAGCCCGACAGCTTACTCTGGAAACACCATATATTTT
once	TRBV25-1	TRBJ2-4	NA	CASSGTGGIQYF	TGTGCCAGCAGTGGCACTGGTGGCATTCAGTACTTC
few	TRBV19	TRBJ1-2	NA	CASSMSITVGNYGYTF	TGTGCCAGTAGTATGAGTATTACCGTCGGTAACTATGGCTACACCTTC
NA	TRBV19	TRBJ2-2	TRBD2	CASSKIGLAGGYTGELFF	TGTGCCAGTAGTAAGATCGGACTAGCGGGAGGCTACACCGGGGAGCTGTTTTTT
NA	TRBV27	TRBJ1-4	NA	CASSLAGTRNEKLFF	TGTGCCAGCAGTTTAGCCGGGACAAGAAATGAAAAACTGTTTTTT
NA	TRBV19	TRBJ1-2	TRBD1	CASSSGQGALGYTF	TGTGCCAGTAGTTCGGGACAGGGGGCGTTGGGCTACACCTTC
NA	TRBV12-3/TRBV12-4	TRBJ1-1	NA	CASDRMGKAFF	TGTGCCAGCGACAGGATGGGGAAAGCTTTCTTT
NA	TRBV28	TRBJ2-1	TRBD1	CASRKQGYEQFF	TGTGCCAGCAGAAAACAGGGGTATGAGCAGTTCTTC
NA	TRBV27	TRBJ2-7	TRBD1	CASRWETGGGYEQYF	TGTGCCAGCAGATGGGAGACAGGGGGCGGCTACGAGCAGTACTTC
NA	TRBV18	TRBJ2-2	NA	CASSPNVGARTGELFF	TGTGCCAGCTCACCAAATGTCGGCGCGAGGACCGGGGAGCTGTTTTTT
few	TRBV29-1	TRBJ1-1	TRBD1	CSVVGQPNTEAFF	TGCAGCGTTGTGGGACAGCCGAACACTGAAGCTTTCTTT
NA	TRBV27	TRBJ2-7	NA	CASSWDTSYEQYF	TGTGCCAGCAGTTGGGACACCTCCTACGAGCAGTACTTC
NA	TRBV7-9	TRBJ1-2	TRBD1	CASSLAGGRDGYTF	TGTGCCAGCAGCTTAGCAGGGGGCAGGGATGGCTACACCTTC
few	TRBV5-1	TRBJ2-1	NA	CASSGGILENNEQFF	TGCGCCAGCAGCGGCGGTATCCTAGAGAACAATGAGCAGTTCTTC